This T cell receptor beta chain was observed in a study of T cell responses to AZD1222 COVID-19 vaccine. The protocol was immunoSEQ multiplex PCR, while the TCRdb copy is restricted to in-frame clones and leaves out a portion. The sample holds approximately 70,000 clones; roughly 91% are singletons and the top ten take approximately 5%. V was cut by 4 bases and J by 5 bases, with 11 bases left in between. Germline-derived CDR1 and CDR2 are LGHDT and YNNKEL (reference sequence). This CDR3 spans 13 amino acids. This receptor was obtained from an adult who received the MenACWY meningococcal vaccine as a control. This material consisted of peripheral blood, taken 28 days after the second dose of the MenACWY control vaccine. This rearrangement joins TRBV3-1 (or the pseudogene TRBV3-2) to TRBJ1-2; no clear D. For the CDR3, the DNA is TGTGCCAGCAGCCCGACACCCTTATATGGCTACACCTTC. It translates to CASSPTPLYGYTF.